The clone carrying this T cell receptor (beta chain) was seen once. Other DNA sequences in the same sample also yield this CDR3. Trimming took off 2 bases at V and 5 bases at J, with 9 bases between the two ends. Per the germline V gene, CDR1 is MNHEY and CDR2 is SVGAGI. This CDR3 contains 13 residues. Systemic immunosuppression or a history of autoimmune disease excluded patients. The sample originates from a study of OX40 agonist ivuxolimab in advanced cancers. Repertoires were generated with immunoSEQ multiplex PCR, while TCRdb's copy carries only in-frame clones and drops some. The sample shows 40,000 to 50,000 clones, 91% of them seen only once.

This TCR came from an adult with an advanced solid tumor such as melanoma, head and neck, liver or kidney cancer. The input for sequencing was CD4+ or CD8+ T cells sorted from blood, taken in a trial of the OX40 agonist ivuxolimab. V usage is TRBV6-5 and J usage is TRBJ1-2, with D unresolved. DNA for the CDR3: TGTGCCAGCAGTTACGGGCAGTCGTATGGCTACACCTTC. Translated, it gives CASSYGQSYGYTF.